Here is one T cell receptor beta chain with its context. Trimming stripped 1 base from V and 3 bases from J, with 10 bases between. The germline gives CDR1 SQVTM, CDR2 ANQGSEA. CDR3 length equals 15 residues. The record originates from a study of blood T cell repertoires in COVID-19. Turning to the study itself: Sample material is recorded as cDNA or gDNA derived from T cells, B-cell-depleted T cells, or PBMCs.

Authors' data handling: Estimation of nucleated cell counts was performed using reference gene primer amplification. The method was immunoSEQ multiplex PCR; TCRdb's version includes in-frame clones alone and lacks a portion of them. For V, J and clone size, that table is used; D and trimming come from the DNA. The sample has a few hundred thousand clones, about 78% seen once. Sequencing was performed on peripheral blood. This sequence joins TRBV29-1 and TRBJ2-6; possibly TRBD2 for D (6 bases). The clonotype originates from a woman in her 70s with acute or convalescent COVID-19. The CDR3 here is CSVEGAGSGANVLTF. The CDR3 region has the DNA TGCAGCGTTGAAGGCGCGGGGAGTGGGGCCAACGTCCTGACTTTC.